The 30 T cell receptor beta chains given below trace back to one sample, sequenced in a study of identical twins. TCRdb independently ran MiXCR on the 5' RACE reads; one entry per CDR3 protein. Among 310,000 or so distinct CDR3 sequences, less than 9% were seen once, and the ten largest hold less than 2.5%. Another study also made use of these data, one on yellow fever vaccine responses in identical twins.

The specimen sequenced was memory (CD45RO+) T cells sorted from blood. The receptors were sampled from a woman aged 18-35 years in good health.

This clonotype was counted many times. The rearrangement uses TRBV9 and TRBJ2-7; 7 positions match TRBD1. V trimming: 0 bases; J trimming: 4 bases; junction bases outside the gene matches: 4. The germline gives CDR1 SGDLS, CDR2 YYNGEE. The CDR3 spans 14 residues. The DNA of the CDR3 is TGTGCCAGCAGCGTAGGGGACAGCCTATACGAGCAGTACTTC. Translating gives CASSVGDSLYEQYF.

This clonotype was seen only a few times. The CDR3, as DNA: TGTGCCAGCAGGTTGGGACAGGGTGTTTACGAGCAGTACTTC. This sequence encodes CASRLGQGVYEQYF. The chain recombines TRBV7-2 with TRBJ2-7; 9 nucleotides match TRBD1. Germline values: CDR1 SGHTA, CDR2 FQGNSA. The CDR3 extends over 14 amino acids. V lost 6 bases and J lost 4; bases outside the gene matches: 7.

This chain uses TRBV12-3 or TRBV12-4 with TRBJ2-5; TRBD1 is a possible D gene (5 bases). V lost 5 bases and J 1 base, leaving 8 bases between the germline ends. This CDR3 has 13 amino acids. CDR3 protein: CASSIRGQETQYF. Here the CDR3 DNA reads TGTGCCAGCAGTATTAGGGGCCAAGAGACCCAGTACTTC.

This clonotype was found a few times. The chain carries TRBV20-1 and TRBJ2-7; tentatively, D is TRBD2 (6 bases). CDR3 size: 15 residues. The ends were cut back, 1 base at V and 0 bases at J, with 13 bases in the middle. Germline CDR1 is DFQATT and CDR2 is SNEGSKA (reference sequence). The CDR3 region is CSARVLALSSYEQYF. Written as DNA, the CDR3 is TGCAGTGCTAGAGTTCTAGCGCTGAGCTCCTACGAGCAGTACTTC.

This clonotype was seen ten or more times. V usage is TRBV5-1 and J usage is TRBJ2-7; D gene unclear. The germline gives CDR1 SGHRS, CDR2 YFSETQ. V gave up 7 bases and J gave up 2 bases, with 25 bases separating them. The CDR3 runs to 17 residues. Here the CDR3 reads CASASEWTLGYPYEQYF. CDR3 bases: TGCGCCAGCGCATCGGAGTGGACCCTCGGGTATCCCTACGAGCAGTACTTC.

This clonotype is medium-sized. At one end, the junction sequence differs from germline, possibly due to a read error. The chain joins TRBV20-1 to TRBJ1-1; D not resolved. The CDR3 sequence is 12 residues long. The germline V gene has CDR1 DFQATT and CDR2 SNEGSKA (reference sequence). This CDR3 is CSARVMNTEAFF. The CDR3 region has the DNA TGCAGTGCCAGAGTAATGAACACTGAAGCTTTCTTT.

The V and J genes are TRBV14 and TRBJ2-1; 8 nucleotides align to TRBD2. The junction had 13 bases not matched to a gene; V was cut back by 3 bases and J by 3 bases. This CDR3 contains 18 residues. Looked up from germline, CDR1 is SGHDN and CDR2 is FVKESK. CDR3 region: CASSQHPAGVTIYNEQFF. The CDR3 DNA sequence: TGTGCCAGCAGCCAGCACCCAGCGGGAGTGACCATCTACAATGAGCAGTTCTTC.

This clonotype has more than one count but fewer than ten. V usage is TRBV6-1 and J usage is TRBJ2-2; no clear D. The V end was cut by 8 bases, the J end by 1 base, with 5 bases between. This CDR3 has 12 residues. CDR1 is MNHNS and CDR2 is SASEGT in the germline V gene. The CDR3 DNA reads TGTGCCAGCTTCGGGAACACCGGGGAGCTGTTTTTT. It codes for CASFGNTGELFF.

This chain uses TRBV6-5 with TRBJ2-7; D assignment may be TRBD1 or TRBD2 (6 bases each). Trimming took 6 bases from V and 11 from J, leaving 17 bases between them. Germline values: CDR1 MNHEY, CDR2 SVGAGI. The CDR3 has 12 residues. In nucleotides, the CDR3 is TGTGCCAGCAGACGTCTCGGGGGCCTGGAGTACTTC. Its protein is CASRRLGGLEYF.

Ten or more counts support this clonotype. V gene TRBV6-2 or TRBV6-3 combines with J gene TRBJ2-1, with D possibly TRBD2 on 5 matching bases. The V end was cut by 2 bases, the J end by 0 bases, with 8 bases between. Germline CDR1 and CDR2: MNHEY and SVGEGT. The CDR3 length is 15 residues. Here the CDR3 DNA reads TGTGCCAGCAGTTACGTGACTACCTCCTACAATGAGCAGTTCTTC. Its protein product is CASSYVTTSYNEQFF.

This rearrangement joins TRBV18 to TRBJ2-3; D is ambiguous. Germline V gene data show CDR1 as KGHSH and CDR2 as LQKENI. The V and J ends lost 3 bases and 6 bases respectively, with 10 bases between them. The CDR3 totals 13 residues. CDR3 coding DNA: TGTGCCAGCTCACCGAACAGACTGGATACGCAGTATTTT. It specifies CASSPNRLDTQYF.

In its sample, this clonotype was seen many times. V is TRBV5-4 and J is TRBJ2-1; the match to TRBD1 covers 7 bases. Germline loops: CDR1 SGHNT, CDR2 YYREEE (reference sequence). With 2 bases clipped from V and 7 bases from J, the junction kept 3 bases outside the gene matches. The CDR3 covers 13 residues. The CDR3 DNA is TGTGCCAGCAGCTTAGACAGGGCGAATGAGCAGTTCTTC. Its translation: CASSLDRANEQFF.

The sample holds a few counts of this clonotype. The genes are TRBV20-1 and TRBJ2-7; D is tentatively TRBD1 or TRBD2 (5 bases each). CDR3 length: 13 amino acids. With 5 bases removed from V and 4 bases from J, the gap between germline ends came to 15 bases. Looked up from germline, CDR1 is DFQATT and CDR2 is SNEGSKA (reference sequence). The CDR3 coding sequence is TGCAGTGCTCGAGGGGCCTACGAGTACGAGCAGTACGTC. It translates to CSARGAYEYEQYV.

As to this clonotype: A much larger clonotype is one base distant, so this may be a read error. The chain carries TRBV7-8 and TRBJ2-3, with a possible D match to TRBD1 (5 bases). CDR1 is SGHVS, CDR2 FQNEAQ, per germline. V dropped 1 base and J dropped 5 bases, with 13 bases sitting between them. The CDR3 covers 15 residues. This CDR3 reads CASSLGRALIDTQYF. Here the CDR3 DNA reads TGTGCCAGCAGCTTAGGCAGGGCCCTCATAGATACGCAGTATTTT.

The chain employs TRBV2 and TRBJ2-3, with TRBD1 identical over 7 bases. The J segment lost 15 bases and the V segment lost 8 bases, leaving 17 bases of the junction unmatched. Per the germline V gene, CDR1 is SNHLY and CDR2 is FYNNEI. The CDR3 runs to 13 residues. CDR3 DNA sequence: TGTGCCAGCGAACAGGGGCTGGATGCGCAGCAATATTTT. Translated, it gives CASEQGLDAQQYF.

This clonotype occurred many times. The chain couples TRBV6-5 to TRBJ1-2; tentatively, D is TRBD1 (5 bases). This CDR3 region has 15 residues. Germline V gene lookup returns CDR1 MNHEY and CDR2 SVGAGI. V was clipped by 6 bases and J by 2 bases, with 16 bases between them. Here the CDR3 reads CASSRRDFQNYGYTF. The CDR3 nucleotides are TGTGCCAGCAGCAGACGGGACTTCCAAAACTATGGCTACACCTTC.

The chain employs TRBV21-1 and TRBJ2-7; TRBD1 is taken as the D call from the table, unchecked against the DNA. TRBV21-1 is a recognized pseudogene. The CDR3 loop spans 16 amino acids. The CDR3 region has the DNA TGTGCCAGCAGCACCCGGGGAAGCCGCCCCTCCTACGAGCAGTACGTC. As protein: CASSTRGSRPSYEQYV.

This clonotype has more than one count but fewer than ten. The J gene is TRBJ2-5, the V gene TRBV3-1, with D hard to call. CDR1 LGHDT and CDR2 YNNKEL come from the germline V gene (reference sequence). The V gene lost 3 bases and the J gene lost 4 bases, with 12 bases spanning the gap. CDR3 length equals 14 residues. CDR3 DNA sequence: TGTGCCAGCAGCCACCGAGCCCTGGCAGAGACCCAGTACTTC. The encoded protein is CASSHRALAETQYF.

V gene TRBV28 combines with J gene TRBJ2-1; D remains ambiguous. CDR1 and CDR2 from the germline V gene are MDHEN and SYDVKM. This CDR3 has 13 residues. The V end was cut by 8 bases, the J end by 4 bases, with 12 bases between. CDR3 protein: CASGYYSYNEQFF. Here the CDR3 DNA reads TGTGCCAGCGGGTACTACTCATACAATGAGCAGTTCTTC.

Of note for this clonotype: An end of the junction does not agree with germline; a read error may underlie this. The chain links TRBV20-1 to TRBJ2-5; 8 nucleotides match TRBD2. Germline V gene sequence: CDR1 DFQATT, CDR2 SNEGSKA (reference sequence). CDR3 length equals 14 residues. The CDR3 nucleotides are TGCTGTGCTAGGGGGGACCCGGGGGGGGAGACCCAGTACTTC. Translation gives CCARGDPGGETQYF.

The V and J genes are TRBV24-1 and TRBJ2-1; TRBD2 agrees at 10 bases. The CDR3 sequence is 15 residues long. CDR1 and CDR2 (germline): KGHDR, SFDVKD. J was trimmed by 3 bases and V by 2 bases; bases with no gene match: 0. The CDR3 loop is CATSDWTSGYNEQFF. CDR3 nucleotides: TGTGCCACCAGTGATTGGACTAGCGGCTACAATGAGCAGTTCTTC.

The rearrangement links TRBV24-1 to TRBJ1-2; weak D call: TRBD1 (5 bases). Germline loops: CDR1 KGHDR, CDR2 SFDVKD. The CDR3 extends over 13 amino acids. Trimming shortened V by 7 bases and J by 8 bases, and 16 bases separated the two germline ends. The CDR3 DNA is TGTGCCACCAGCACTGGGACGGTGGGCGGCTACACCTTC. Its protein is CATSTGTVGGYTF.

This clonotype was seen only a few times. V is TRBV9 and J is TRBJ2-7; D perhaps matches TRBD2 (5 bases). The CDR3 consists of 14 residues. The V gene lost 4 bases and the J gene lost 3 bases, with 14 bases spanning the gap. Germline V gene data show CDR1 as SGDLS and CDR2 as YYNGEE. The CDR3 sequence: CASSPQTGNYEQYF. CDR3 nucleotide sequence: TGTGCCAGCAGCCCCCAGACCGGGAACTACGAGCAGTACTTC.

The J gene is TRBJ2-7, the V gene TRBV20-1; TRBD2 might be the D (7 bases). Looked up from germline, CDR1 is DFQATT and CDR2 is SNEGSKA (reference sequence). The CDR3 runs to 15 residues. V lost 0 bases to trimming and J lost 2 bases, with 14 bases between them. The CDR3 bases are TGCAGTGCTAGAGAGGGGGGGGCTAATACCTACGAGCAGTACGTC. Its translation is CSAREGGANTYEQYV.

This clonotype was seen a handful of times. The chain carries TRBV3-1 and TRBJ2-2; no firm D call. The V gene's germline CDR1 is LGHDT and CDR2 YNNKEL (reference sequence). The germline V and J ends were trimmed by 4 bases and 6 bases, with 18 bases remaining between them. CDR3 length: 16 residues. The CDR3 DNA reads TGTGCCAGCAGCCCTAGGGCAGGTTTGTTACCCGGGGAGCTGTTTTTT. Its translation: CASSPRAGLLPGELFF.

V usage is TRBV7-9 and J usage is TRBJ2-5; TRBD2 agrees at 8 bases. Germline loops: CDR1 SEHNR, CDR2 FQNEAQ (reference sequence). V lost 0 bases to trimming and J lost 4 bases; unmatched junction nucleotides: 7. CDR3 length equals 16 residues. The CDR3 region is CASSLALGLARETQYF. DNA for the CDR3: TGTGCCAGCAGCTTAGCGCTAGGACTAGCTAGAGAGACCCAGTACTTC.

The rearrangement uses TRBV6-5 and TRBJ1-1; D perhaps matches TRBD1 (5 bases). V was cut by 2 bases and J by 2 bases, with 9 bases left in between. Germline V gene sequence: CDR1 MNHEY, CDR2 SVGAGI. The CDR3 has 14 amino acids. CDR3: CASSYKGTNTEAFF. The CDR3 DNA sequence: TGTGCCAGCAGTTACAAAGGGACCAACACTGAAGCTTTCTTT.

The chain has TRBV9 and TRBJ2-2, with a possible D match to TRBD1 (6 bases). Germline values: CDR1 SGDLS, CDR2 YYNGEE. V shed 3 bases and J shed 1 base, with 13 bases lying between them. The CDR3 covers 16 residues. The chain's CDR3 is CASSAKQGWNTGELFF. The CDR3 DNA sequence: TGTGCCAGCAGCGCCAAACAGGGCTGGAACACCGGGGAGCTGTTTTTT.

This clonotype occurred many times. The rearrangement uses TRBV3-1 and TRBJ1-1; 7 nucleotides match TRBD1. Germline V gene sequence: CDR1 LGHDT, CDR2 YNNKEL (reference sequence). Unmatched junction bases numbered 4, after V lost 4 bases and J lost 5 bases. The CDR3 is 13 residues long. This chain's CDR3 is CASSLQGETEAFF. The CDR3 DNA reads TGTGCCAGCAGCCTCCAGGGGGAAACTGAAGCTTTCTTT. The full variable domain, rest sourced from reference TRBV3-1 and TRBJ1-1, is DTAVSQTPKYLVTQMGNDKSIKCEQNLGHDTMYWYKQDSKKFLKIMFSYNNKELIINETVPNRFSPKSPDKAHLNLHINSLELGDSAVYFCASSLQGETEAFFGQGTRLTVV.

This chain uses TRBV18 with TRBJ2-7; 9 positions agree with TRBD1. CDR3 length: 16 residues. The junction had 8 bases not matched to a gene; V was cut back by 3 bases and J by 2 bases. CDR1 KGHSH and CDR2 LQKENI come from the germline V gene. The CDR3 DNA reads as TGTGCCAGCTCACCTAACACGGGACAGGGCCCCTACGAGCAGTACTTC. This gives the protein CASSPNTGQGPYEQYF.